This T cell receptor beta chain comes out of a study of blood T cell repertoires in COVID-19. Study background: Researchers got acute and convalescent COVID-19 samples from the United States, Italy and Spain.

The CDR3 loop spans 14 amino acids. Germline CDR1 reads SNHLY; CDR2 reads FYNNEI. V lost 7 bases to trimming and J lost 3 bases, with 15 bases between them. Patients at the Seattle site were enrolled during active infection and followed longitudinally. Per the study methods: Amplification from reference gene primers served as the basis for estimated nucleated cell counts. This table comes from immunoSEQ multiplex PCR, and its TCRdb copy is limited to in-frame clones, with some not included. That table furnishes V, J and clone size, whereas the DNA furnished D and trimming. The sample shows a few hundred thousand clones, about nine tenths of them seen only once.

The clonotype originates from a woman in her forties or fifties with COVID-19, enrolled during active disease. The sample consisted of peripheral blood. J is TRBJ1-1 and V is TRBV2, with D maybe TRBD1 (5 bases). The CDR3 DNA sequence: TGTGCCAGCACAACCGGGGGACCAGACACTGAAGCTTTCTTT. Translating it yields CASTTGGPDTEAFF.